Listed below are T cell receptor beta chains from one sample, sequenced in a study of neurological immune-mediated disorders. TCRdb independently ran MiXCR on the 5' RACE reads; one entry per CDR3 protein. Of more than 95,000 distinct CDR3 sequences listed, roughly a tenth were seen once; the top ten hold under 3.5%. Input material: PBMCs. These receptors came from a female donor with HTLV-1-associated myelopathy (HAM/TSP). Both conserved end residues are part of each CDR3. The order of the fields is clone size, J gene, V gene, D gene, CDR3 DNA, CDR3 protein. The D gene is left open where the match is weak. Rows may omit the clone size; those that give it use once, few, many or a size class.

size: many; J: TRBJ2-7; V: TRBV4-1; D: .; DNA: TGCGCCAGCAGCCAAGATGACCGGTCCTACGAGCAGTACTTC; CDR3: CASSQDDRSYEQYF
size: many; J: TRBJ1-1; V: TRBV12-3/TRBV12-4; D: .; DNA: TGTGCCAGCAGTTTATTTGGGCAGGGTGCTTTCTTT; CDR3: CASSLFGQGAFF
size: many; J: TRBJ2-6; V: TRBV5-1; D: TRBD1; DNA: TGCGCCAGCAGCTCGACAGGGCCCGGGGCCAACGTCCTGACTTTC; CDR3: CASSSTGPGANVLTF
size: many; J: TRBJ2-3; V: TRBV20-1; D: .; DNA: TGCAGTGCTAGGCCGACAAGCACAGATACGCAGTATTTT; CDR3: CSARPTSTDTQYF
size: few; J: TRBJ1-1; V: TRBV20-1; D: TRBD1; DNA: TGCAGTGCTACAGACAGGGCAGACGTCACTGAAGCTTTCTTT; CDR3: CSATDRADVTEAFF
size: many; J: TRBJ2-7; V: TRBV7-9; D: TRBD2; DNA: TGTGCCAGCAGCAACTTAGCGGGGGACCTCTACGAGCAGTACTTC; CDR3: CASSNLAGDLYEQYF
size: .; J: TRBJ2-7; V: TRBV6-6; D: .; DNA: TGTGCCAGCAGTCGCGAGATGGGCGGATCCTACGAGCAGTACTTC; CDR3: CASSREMGGSYEQYF
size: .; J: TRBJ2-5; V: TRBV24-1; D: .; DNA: TGTGCCACCAGTGATTTTTCCGGAAGGGGGAAGGAGACCCAGTACTTC; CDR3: CATSDFSGRGKETQYF
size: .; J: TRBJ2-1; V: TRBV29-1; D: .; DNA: TGCAGCGTTGAACGGGGGCTCCCTTACAATGAGCAGTTCTTC; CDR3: CSVERGLPYNEQFF
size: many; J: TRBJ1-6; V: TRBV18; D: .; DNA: TGTGCCAGCTCACCTGACCGGGATAATTCACCCCTCCACTTT; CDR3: CASSPDRDNSPLHF
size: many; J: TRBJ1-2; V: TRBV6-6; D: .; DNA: TGTGCCAGCAGTTACAGCTGGGGGCCTAACTATGGCTACACCTTC; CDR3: CASSYSWGPNYGYTF
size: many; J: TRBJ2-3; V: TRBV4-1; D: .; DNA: TGCGCCAGCAGCCAAGGGGGGGGCACAGATACGCAGTATTTT; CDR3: CASSQGGGTDTQYF
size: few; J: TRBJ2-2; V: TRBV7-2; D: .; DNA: TGTGCCAGCAGCAGAAAATCTAGTGGGCAGGGCTATCGCACCGGGGAGCTGTTTTTT; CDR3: CASSRKSSGQGYRTGELFF
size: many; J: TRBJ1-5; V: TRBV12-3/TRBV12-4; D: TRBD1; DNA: TGTGCCAGCCGGGACAGGGGGAATCAGCCCCAGCATTTT; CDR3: CASRDRGNQPQHF
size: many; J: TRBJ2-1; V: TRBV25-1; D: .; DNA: TGTGCCAGCAGTGAATCGGGGGTCTCCTACAATGAGCAGTTCTTC; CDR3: CASSESGVSYNEQFF
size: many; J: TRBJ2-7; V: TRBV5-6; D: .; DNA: TGTGCCAGCAGCTTGCTGATACAGGGCTTCTCTTCCTACGAGCAGTACTTC; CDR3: CASSLLIQGFSSYEQYF
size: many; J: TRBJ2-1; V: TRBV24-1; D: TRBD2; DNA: TGTGCCACCGGGGGGGTTAATGAGCAGTTCTTC; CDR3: CATGGVNEQFF
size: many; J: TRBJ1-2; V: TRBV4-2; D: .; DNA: TGTGCCAGCAGCCAAGTCGCCACTGACTATGGCTACACCTTC; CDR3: CASSQVATDYGYTF
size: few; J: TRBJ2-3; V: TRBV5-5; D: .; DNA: TGTGCCAGCAGCCATTCCGACTTGGGCACAGATACGCAGTATTTT; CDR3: CASSHSDLGTDTQYF
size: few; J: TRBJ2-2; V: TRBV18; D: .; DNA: TGTGCCAGCTCACCACTCGGGGGGCCTTCGAACACCGGGGAGCTGTTTTTT; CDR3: CASSPLGGPSNTGELFF
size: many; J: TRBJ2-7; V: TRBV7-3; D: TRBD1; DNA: TGTGCCAGCAGCCCCAAGACAGGGGGCGCCGGTGCCGAGCAGTACTTC; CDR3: CASSPKTGGAGAEQYF
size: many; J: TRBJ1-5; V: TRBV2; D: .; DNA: TGTGCCAGCAAAGGGGGGGGGAGTCAGCCCCAGCATTTT; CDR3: CASKGGGSQPQHF
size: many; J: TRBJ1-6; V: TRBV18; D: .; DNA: TGTGCCAGCTCAGAGCCAGTCTCACCCCTCCACTTT; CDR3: CASSEPVSPLHF
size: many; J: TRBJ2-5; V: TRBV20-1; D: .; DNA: TGCAGTGCTAGAGACCGACAGGAGGCACGCCAAGAGACCCAGTACTTC; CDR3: CSARDRQEARQETQYF
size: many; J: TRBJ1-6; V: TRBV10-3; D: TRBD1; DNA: TGTGCCATCAGTGAGTCGAGACAGGGAAATTCACCCCTCCACTTT; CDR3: CAISESRQGNSPLHF
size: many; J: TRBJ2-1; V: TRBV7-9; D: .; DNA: TGTGCCAGCAGTTACTCCTACAATGAGCAGTTCTTC; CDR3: CASSYSYNEQFF
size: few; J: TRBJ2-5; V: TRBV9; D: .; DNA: TGTGCCAGCAGCGTAGACTTATACCAAGAGACCCAGTACTTC; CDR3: CASSVDLYQETQYF
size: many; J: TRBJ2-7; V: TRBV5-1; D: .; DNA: TGCGCCAGCAGCTTGGACTACGAGCAGTACTTC; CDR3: CASSLDYEQYF
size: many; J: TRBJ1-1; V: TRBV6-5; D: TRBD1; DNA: TGTGCCAGCAGTTACAGTTCCGGGACAGGGGGCAATGAAGCTTTCTTT; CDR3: CASSYSSGTGGNEAFF
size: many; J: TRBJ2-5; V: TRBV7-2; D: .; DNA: TGTGCCAGCAGCTGGAGGGAGGTAGAAGAGACCCAGTACTTC; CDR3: CASSWREVEETQYF
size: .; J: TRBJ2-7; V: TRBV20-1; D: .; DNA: TGCAGTCCCGACCCGGCGAGGAGCGTCCGTCGGGAGCAGTACTTC; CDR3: CSPDPARSVRREQYF
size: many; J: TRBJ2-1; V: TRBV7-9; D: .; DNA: TGTGCCAGCAGCGAGGCGCTAGGGACCTACAATGAGCAGTTCTTC; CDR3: CASSEALGTYNEQFF
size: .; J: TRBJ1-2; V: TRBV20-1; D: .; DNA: TGCAGTGCTAGTCTTGACAGGCTCGGCCTCGAAGGCTACACCTTC; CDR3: CSASLDRLGLEGYTF